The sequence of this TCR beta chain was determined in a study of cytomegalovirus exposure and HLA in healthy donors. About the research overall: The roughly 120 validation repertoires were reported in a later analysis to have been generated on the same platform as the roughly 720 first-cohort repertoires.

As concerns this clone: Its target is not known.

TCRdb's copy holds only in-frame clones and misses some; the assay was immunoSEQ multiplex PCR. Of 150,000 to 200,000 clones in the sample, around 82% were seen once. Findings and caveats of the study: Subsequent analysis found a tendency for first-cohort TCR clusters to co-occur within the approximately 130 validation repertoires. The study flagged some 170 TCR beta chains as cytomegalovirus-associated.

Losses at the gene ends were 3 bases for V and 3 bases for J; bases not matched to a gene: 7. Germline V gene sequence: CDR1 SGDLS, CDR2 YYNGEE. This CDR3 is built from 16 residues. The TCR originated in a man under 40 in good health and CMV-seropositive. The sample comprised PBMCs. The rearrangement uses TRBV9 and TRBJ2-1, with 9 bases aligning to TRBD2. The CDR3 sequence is CASSDSGLAIYNEQFF. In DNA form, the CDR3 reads TGTGCCAGCAGCGATTCGGGACTAGCAATCTACAATGAGCAGTTCTTC.